The source of this T cell receptor beta chain is a study of T cells in Graves' hyperthyroidism and ophthalmopathy. This clonotype was detected only a few times. What it binds is not known. RNA transcripts yielded amplified TCR beta CDR3 regions. The HTBI primer set was used in a first-round RT-PCR of the TCR CDR3. Using its own MiXCR run on the multiplex PCR reads, TCRdb lists one record per CDR3 protein. The sample lists almost 500,000 distinct CDR3 sequences; less than 25% were seen once. Not enrolled were patients with uncontrolled infection, other autoimmune disease, pregnancy or lactation. V was clipped by 6 bases and J by 0 bases, with 12 bases between them. This CDR3 region has 15 residues. Whole-study findings and limits: Ophthalmopathy cases were set apart from stable hyperthyroidism by a 13 V-J model. Also found in blood were most expanded thyroid clonotypes above 0.001.

Sequenced material: blood. The TCR originated in a woman in her seventies with Graves' ophthalmopathy. This rearrangement joins TRBV12-3 or TRBV12-4 to TRBJ2-4; no clear D gene. The CDR3 region is CASSQTLEAKNIQYF. The DNA for the CDR3 is TGTGCCAGCAGCCAAACGTTGGAAGCCAAAAACATTCAGTACTTC.